These T cell receptor beta chains were read from a single sample in a study of blood T cell repertoires in COVID-19. The assay was immunoSEQ multiplex PCR, and TCRdb's table has in-frame clones only and misses some. The table shows some 250,000 clones, with approximately 81% occurring only once. Sequenced input: peripheral blood. Receptor source: a woman older than 75 with acute or convalescent COVID-19. Each CDR3 is given with its conserved first and last residue. D genes are given only for firm matches. Clone size, where shown, is once, few, many, or a class for clones that have expanded.

.	TRBJ2-7	14	.	TRBV21-1	TGTGCCAGCAGCTACAGGTCAGGGGGCCACGAGCAGTACTTC	CASSYRSGGHEQYF
.	TRBJ1-4	16	.	TRBV11-3	TGTGCCAGCAGCTTAATGAGCGGGACAACTAATGAAAAACTGTTTTTT	CASSLMSGTTNEKLFF
few	TRBJ2-1	14	TRBD1	TRBV6-4	TGTGCCAGCAGTACCAGACAGGGACCTAATGAGCAGTTCTTC	CASSTRQGPNEQFF
.	TRBJ1-6	17	TRBD1	TRBV7-8	TGTGCCAGCAGCCCAAGACAGGGGGCGTCCCATAATTCACCCCTCCACTTT	CASSPRQGASHNSPLHF
.	TRBJ2-1	14	TRBD2	TRBV3-1/TRBV3-2	TGTGCCAGCAGCCCCCTGAGCGGGAGTAATGAGCAGTTCTTC	CASSPLSGSNEQFF
.	TRBJ2-7	16	.	TRBV11-3	TGTGCCAGCAGCCGCGGTGTGAGCGGAAACTTTTACGAGCAGTACTTC	CASSRGVSGNFYEQYF
.	TRBJ2-1	12	.	TRBV9	TGTGCCAGCAGCGTAACCGAGGACATTAGGTTCTTC	CASSVTEDIRFF
few	TRBJ2-1	16	.	TRBV5-1	TGCGCCAGCAGCAGGGTAGGACAGAGCTCCTACAATGAGCAGTTCTTC	CASSRVGQSSYNEQFF
.	TRBJ2-1	15	TRBD2	TRBV2	TGTGCCAGCAGTAAGACTAGCGGGAGGTACAATGAGCAGTTCTTC	CASSKTSGRYNEQFF
.	TRBJ2-1	17	.	TRBV11-2	TGTGCCAGCAGCTCATCTCTAGCTGGAGCCTCCTACAATGAGCAGTTCTTC	CASSSSLAGASYNEQFF
.	TRBJ2-7	13	TRBD1	TRBV4-1	TGCGCCAGCAGCGGGGACAGGGGCTACGAGCAGTACTTC	CASSGDRGYEQYF
once	TRBJ2-3	14	TRBD2	TRBV19	TGTGCCAGTAGTAGGGGACTAGTCAAAGATACGCAGTATTTT	CASSRGLVKDTQYF
.	TRBJ2-5	14	.	TRBV11-3	TGTGCCAGCAGCTTAGCTCAGGGCCAAGAGACCCAGTACTTC	CASSLAQGQETQYF
.	TRBJ2-5	15	.	TRBV4-2	TGTGCCAGCAGCCTGACCCGGGACACTCAAGAGACCCAGTACTTC	CASSLTRDTQETQYF
few	TRBJ2-1	13	TRBD2	TRBV5-1	TGCGCCAGCAGGCTAGCGGGAGCAGATGAGCAGTTCTTC	CASRLAGADEQFF
.	TRBJ2-3	15	TRBD2	TRBV6-5	TGTGCCAGCAGTCCGCCGGGACTAGCGAAGGATACGCAGTATTTT	CASSPPGLAKDTQYF
.	TRBJ2-2	13	.	TRBV11-2	TGTGCCAGCAGCTCTGGCCCCCCTCCGGAGCTGTTTTTT	CASSSGPPPELFF
.	TRBJ2-7	15	.	TRBV5-6	TGTGCCAGCAGTTCCACAGGGGGGGCGTCCTACGAGCAGTACTTC	CASSSTGGASYEQYF
.	TRBJ2-3	16	TRBD2	TRBV4-2	TGTGCCAGCAGCCTAACTAGCGGCCCAAACACAGATACGCAGTATTTT	CASSLTSGPNTDTQYF
.	TRBJ1-1	12	.	TRBV9	TGTGCCAGCAGCGCTGGCAACACTGAAGCTTTCTTT	CASSAGNTEAFF
.	TRBJ1-4	15	TRBD1	TRBV28	TGTGCCAGCAGTCTTAAGAGGGGGCTGAATGAAAAACTGTTTTTT	CASSLKRGLNEKLFF
.	TRBJ1-2	14	.	TRBV6-1	TGTGCCAGCAGTGAGGGGGGACTGAACTATGGCTACACCTTC	CASSEGGLNYGYTF
.	TRBJ2-6	17	TRBD2	TRBV19	TGTGCCAGTGGGCTGACTAGCGGGAGAACTGGGGCCAACGTCCTGACTTTC	CASGLTSGRTGANVLTF
.	TRBJ1-3	11	.	TRBV28	TGTGCCAGCAGCTTGGACTACACCATATATTTT	CASSLDYTIYF
.	TRBJ2-7	13	.	TRBV10-3	TGTGCCATCAGTGAGTCCTATCTCTACGAGCAGTACTTC	CAISESYLYEQYF
.	TRBJ2-1	11	TRBD2	TRBV20-1	TGCGGTAGCGGGAGGGCCAATGAGCAGTTCTTC	CGSGRANEQFF
.	TRBJ1-6	15	.	TRBV5-1	TGCGCCAGCAGCTTGTCTGGGCCAGTATATTCACCCCTCCACTTT	CASSLSGPVYSPLHF
.	TRBJ1-5	14	.	TRBV7-2	TGTGCCAGCAGCCCGTGGGGGGGCAATCAGCCCCAGCATTTT	CASSPWGGNQPQHF
.	TRBJ1-1	14	.	TRBV30	TGTGCCTGGAGTGTTACAAGTATGAACACTGAAGCTTTCTTT	CAWSVTSMNTEAFF
.	TRBJ2-3	13	.	TRBV5-1	TGCGCCAGCAGCCCTGAGACGGGTTACACGCAGTATTTT	CASSPETGYTQYF
.	TRBJ2-3	17	TRBD1	TRBV9	TGTGCCAGCAGCGTAGCTGCCGGACAGGGGAGCACAGATACGCAGTATTTT	CASSVAAGQGSTDTQYF
.	TRBJ2-7	17	.	TRBV19	TGTGCCAGTAGTGGGTGGAAACAGGGATTTGGGGTCTACGAGCAGTACTTC	CASSGWKQGFGVYEQYF
.	TRBJ2-3	16	.	TRBV7-9	TGTGCCAGCAGCCCCGGGGTATCGGGAAGGGCAGATACGCAGTATTTT	CASSPGVSGRADTQYF
.	TRBJ2-4	17	.	TRBV14	TGTGCCAGCAGCCAACCCCGACAGAGCTTAGCCAAAAACATTCAGTACTTC	CASSQPRQSLAKNIQYF
.	TRBJ2-3	18	.	TRBV7-3	TGTGCCAGCAGCTTAACCCCCACTACTACCTCGCGGACAGATACGCAGTATTTT	CASSLTPTTTSRTDTQYF
.	TRBJ1-1	19	.	TRBV5-6	TGTGCCAGCAGTTCAGGTACTCCGGGACTTAGGATTTTGAAAACTGAAGCTTTCTTT	CASSSGTPGLRILKTEAFF
.	TRBJ2-5	15	TRBD1	TRBV5-6	TGTGCCAGCAGCTTAGCAGGGGGCGCCGGGGAGACCCAGTACTTC	CASSLAGGAGETQYF